Described below is a single T cell receptor (beta chain) sequence and its context. Its antigen is unknown. The data belong to a study of siplizumab effects on memory and regulatory T cells. This table comes from immunoSEQ multiplex PCR, and its TCRdb copy is limited to in-frame clones, with some not included. The sample includes some 100,000 clones, 90% to 95% of them seen just once. Broader study findings: There was no confirmation of the suppressive function of proliferating Tregs from siplizumab cultures. Most proliferating CD4+ or CD8+ clones, roughly 75-95%, had no naive or memory assignment.

The V gene lost 4 bases and the J gene lost 8 bases, with 17 bases spanning the gap. The length of the CDR3 is 13 residues. CDR1 GTSNPN and CDR2 SVGIG come from the germline V gene (reference sequence). V is TRBV30 and J is TRBJ1-1; D gene uncertain. The sequenced material came from Tregs sorted from blood. The clonotype comes from a human donor in good health. Here the CDR3 reads CAWTVGLLGEAFF. For the CDR3, the DNA is TGTGCCTGGACCGTTGGCCTGTTAGGGGAAGCTTTCTTT.